Only one count was recorded for the clone carrying this T cell receptor (beta chain). Antigen unknown. Per the germline V gene, CDR1 is DFQATT and CDR2 is SNEGSKA (reference sequence). This CDR3 has 15 residues. Germline trimming cut 6 bases from V and 2 bases from J; bases unmatched to any gene: 8. The sample originates from a study of CD8 T cells in Susac syndrome. Study-wide results and limits: As the study acknowledged, the number of individuals who were part of its TCR sequencing and HLA analysis was relatively small.

Reverse transcription used roughly 0.45 to 1 ug RNA and random hexamers. Across 54 Vbeta and 13 Jbeta, TCR beta CDR3 was amplified with immunoSEQ multiplex PCR. MiXCR, run by TCRdb on the immunoSEQ multiplex PCR reads, gives a single entry per CDR3 protein. The sample includes about 400,000 distinct CDR3 sequences, 85% seen only once; the top ten take about 0.12%. The source of this sequence is a human donor with multiple sclerosis. Specimen: CD8+ T cells from PBMCs. The J gene is TRBJ2-1, the V gene TRBV20-1; 9 nucleotides agree with TRBD2. CDR3 sequence: CSAVAGDFPYNEQFF. The CDR3 DNA is TGCAGTGCAGTAGCGGGGGACTTCCCCTACAATGAGCAGTTCTTC.